The 11 T cell receptor beta chains presented below share a single source sample, sequenced in a study of OX40 agonist ivuxolimab in advanced cancers. Assay used: immunoSEQ multiplex PCR; TCRdb lists only in-frame clones, some missing. The table shows tens of thousands of clones, with about 81% occurring only once. The specimen was CD4+ or CD8+ T cells sorted from blood, collected in a trial of the OX40 agonist ivuxolimab. Receptor source: an adult with an advanced solid tumor such as melanoma, head and neck, liver or kidney cancer.

This clone was found once. The rearrangement uses TRBV2 and TRBJ2-7; D is ambiguous. This CDR3 has 13 amino acids. V lost 5 bases to trimming and J lost 2 bases, with 10 bases between them. Germline CDR1 reads SNHLY; CDR2 reads FYNNEI. CDR3 amino acids: CASSLGAPYEQYF. The CDR3, as DNA: TGTGCCAGCAGTTTAGGAGCCCCCTACGAGCAGTACTTC. Drawing the rest from reference TRBV2 and TRBJ2-7, the complete variable domain is EPEVTQTPSHQVTQMGQEVILRCVPISNHLYFYWYRQILGQKVEFLVSFYNNEISEKSEIFDDQFSVERPDGSNFTLKIRSTKLEDSAMYFCASSLGAPYEQYFGPGTRLTVT.

CDR3 region: CASSLRGEGYTF. The CDR3 DNA sequence: TGCGCCAGCAGCTTGAGAGGGGAAGGCTACACCTTC. This chain joins TRBV5-1 and TRBJ1-2; a possible D gene is TRBD1 (5 bases). The germline V gene encodes CDR1 SGHRS and CDR2 YFSETQ. This CDR3 region has 12 residues. The V and J ends lost 1 base and 8 bases respectively, with 9 bases between them. Using reference TRBV5-1 and TRBJ1-2 for the parts outside the CDR3, the full variable domain is KAGVTQTPRYLIKTRGQQVTLSCSPISGHRSVSWYQQTPGQGLQFLFEYFSETQRNKGNFPGRFSGRQFSNSRSEMNVSTLELGDSALYLCASSLRGEGYTFGSGTRLTVV.

J is TRBJ1-6 and V is TRBV28, with a tentative D call TRBD1 (5 bases). V gave up 7 bases and J gave up 4 bases, with 11 bases separating them. CDR3 length: 14 residues. Germline CDR1 reads MDHEN; CDR2 reads SYDVKM. CDR3 bases: TGTGCCAGCACTTTCAGGGTTTATAATTCACCCCTCCACTTT. As protein: CASTFRVYNSPLHF. The entire variable domain, with the rest obtained from reference TRBV28 and TRBJ1-6, is as follows: DVKVTQSSRYLVKRTGEKVFLECVQDMDHENMFWYRQDPGLGLRLIYFSYDVKMKEKGDIPEGYSVSREKKERFSLILESASTNQTSMYLCASTFRVYNSPLHFGNGTRLTVT.

This clone was picked up a small number of times. V gene TRBV4-1 combines with J gene TRBJ1-5, with D tentatively TRBD1 (6 bases). Germline CDR1 and CDR2: MGHRA and YSYEKL. Trimming stripped 4 bases from V and 7 bases from J, with 17 bases between. The CDR3 has 15 amino acids. The CDR3 nucleotides read TGCGCCAGCAGCCCAACTCCAGGGGCAATGCAGCCCCAGCATTTT. This codes for CASSPTPGAMQPQHF.

This chain joins TRBV27 and TRBJ2-5; D possibly corresponds to TRBD2 (5 bases). The length of the CDR3 is 13 residues. The ends were cut back, 4 bases at V and 5 bases at J, with 11 bases in the middle. The germline V gene encodes CDR1 MNHEY and CDR2 SMNVEV (reference sequence). CDR3 residues: CASSSLGGETQYF. CDR3 sequence (DNA): TGTGCCAGCAGTTCACTAGGTGGGGAGACCCAGTACTTC.

This clone came up a few times. This rearrangement joins TRBV7-9 to TRBJ2-7, with D possibly TRBD1 on 5 matching bases. The CDR3 is 12 amino acids. Per germline, CDR1 SEHNR and CDR2 FQNEAQ (reference sequence). Trimming cost V 2 bases and J 7 bases, with 9 bases left between them. DNA of the CDR3: TGTGCCAGCAGCTTACTCGCAGGGGAGCAGTACTTC. It codes for CASSLLAGEQYF. The full variable domain, with the rest looked up from reference TRBV7-9 and TRBJ2-7, is DTGVSQNPRHKITKRGQNVTFRCDPISEHNRLYWYRQTLGQGPEFLTYFQNEAQLEKSRLLSDRFSAERPKGSFSTLEIQRTEQGDSAMYLCASSLLAGEQYFGPGTRLTVT.

The genes are TRBV5-1 and TRBJ2-1; TRBD1 is a possible D gene (5 bases). Germline CDR1 and CDR2: SGHRS and YFSETQ. V lost 0 bases and J lost 3, with 13 bases in between. This CDR3 is 16 amino acids long. The CDR3 sequence: CASSLAKGQGYNEQFF. The DNA of the CDR3 is TGCGCCAGCAGCTTGGCCAAGGGGCAGGGCTACAATGAGCAGTTCTTC.

This chain links TRBV9 with TRBJ2-3, with 7 bases matching TRBD1. Germline trimming cut 3 bases from V and 2 bases from J; bases unmatched to any gene: 15. The CDR3 covers 18 residues. Per germline, CDR1 SGDLS and CDR2 YYNGEE. The CDR3 loop reads CASSAPGTGTEHTDTQYF. For the CDR3, the DNA is TGTGCCAGCAGCGCCCCCGGCACCGGGACAGAGCACACAGATACGCAGTATTTT.

The rearrangement joins TRBV28 to TRBJ1-1; D is uncertain. The V and J ends lost 4 bases and 8 bases respectively, with 8 bases between them. Germline values: CDR1 MDHEN, CDR2 SYDVKM. The CDR3 has 11 residues. CDR3 bases: TGTGCCAGCAGTTCCGGGCTGGAAGCTTTCTTT. It is translated as CASSSGLEAFF.

This chain connects TRBV27 to TRBJ1-4, with unresolved D. Trimming removed 5 bases from V and 3 bases from J, with 13 bases in between. CDR3 size: 15 residues. Germline V lookup: CDR1 MNHEY, CDR2 SMNVEV (reference sequence). CDR3 sequence (DNA): TGTGCCAGCAGTCGCGGGCGGGCTGCTAATGAAAAACTGTTTTTT. It yields the protein CASSRGRAANEKLFF.

The chain recombines TRBV27 with TRBJ1-1; 7 bases align to TRBD1. The CDR3 is 14 amino acids. V was pared by 4 bases and J by 1 base, with 3 bases of the junction left unmatched. Germline V gives CDR1 MNHEY, CDR2 SMNVEV (reference sequence). The CDR3 protein is CASSYGTENTEAFF. The CDR3 nucleotides are TGTGCCAGCAGTTACGGGACAGAGAACACTGAAGCTTTCTTT.